This T cell receptor (beta chain) stems from a study of T cell repertoires in cytomegalovirus infection. Study context: It was the public TCR beta signatures that indicated both CMV infection and matching HLA type.

With respect to this clonotype: Its antigen is as yet unknown. A read error is likely, as this CDR3 ends without the conserved phenylalanine or tryptophan.

Each CDR3 protein gets one entry after TCRdb re-called the reads with MiXCR. The profile covers roughly 860,000 distinct CDR3 sequences, with around a third appearing a single time and around 12% taken by the ten largest. Study-wide findings and caveats: There were carriers of CMV plus the relevant HLA, and cumulative public TCR beta family frequency identified them.

The source was cultured CD8+ T cells from PBMCs, collected from culture after CMV antigen stimulation. This receptor was identified in a human donor in good health (CMV status not recorded). Some clones in this sample may be carry-over from other donors' samples.

The CDR3 loop is CASSNRGPNTEAFI. The CDR3 nucleotides read TGTGCCAGCAGTAACAGGGGGCCGAACACTGAAGCTTTCATT. The chain is built from TRBV28 and TRBJ1-1; TRBD1 matches at 9 bases. CDR3 length equals 14 residues. The V gene's germline CDR1 is MDHEN and CDR2 SYDVKM. The J segment lost 1 base and the V segment lost 5 bases, leaving 2 bases of the junction unmatched.